This T cell receptor beta chain was identified in a study of CD8+CD57+ T cells in acquired aplastic anemia. All patients picked for sequencing had shown, by flow cytometry, an expansion of CD8+CD57+ cells. Genomic DNA was employed as the template in profiling TCR beta VDJ and CDR3. TCRdb processed the reads anew with MiXCR; each CDR3 protein has one entry. Here the sample spans just over 200,000 distinct CDR3 sequences, around three fifths being singletons. This sequence originates from a human donor with aplastic anemia. Sequenced: sorted CD4+, CD8+, or CD8+CD57+ T cells (not recorded which) from PBMCs.

The CDR3 nucleotides are TGTGCCAGTATCACCGGGAACGCGAACACCGGGGAGCTGTTTTTT. Translating it yields CASITGNANTGELFF. The chain couples TRBV19 to TRBJ2-2; tentatively, D is TRBD2 (5 bases). V gave up 7 bases and J gave up 0 bases, with 12 bases separating them. CDR3 length: 15 amino acids. The germline CDR1 and CDR2 sequences are LNHDA and SQIVND (reference sequence).